This T cell receptor beta chain was retrieved from a study of T cells in Graves' hyperthyroidism and ophthalmopathy. Across the whole study: It was at initial diagnosis, before any treatment, that peripheral blood was collected.

The CDR3 has 18 residues. The V segment lost 4 bases and the J segment 4 bases; nucleotides outside the gene matches: 16. The germline CDR1 and CDR2 sequences are SNHLY and FYNNEI. This clonotype was seen repeatedly, ten times or more. What was amplified from RNA transcripts were TCR beta CDR3 regions. The TCR CDR3 was amplified in a first-round RT-PCR using the HTBI primer set. In TCRdb, the multiplex PCR reads were re-called with MiXCR into one record per CDR3 protein. The table includes around 570,000 distinct CDR3 sequences, 15% to 20% detected once. Sequencing was carried out using blood. The chain has TRBV2 and TRBJ2-3; 8 bases are shared with TRBD2. The sequence was collected from a man in his forties or fifties with Graves' ophthalmopathy. The CDR3: CASSGTTGGAPGADTQYF. The CDR3 coding sequence is TGTGCCAGCAGTGGGACCACCGGGGGGGCCCCTGGGGCAGATACGCAGTATTTT.